The TCR beta chain under discussion was sequenced for a study of blood T cell repertoires in COVID-19. Overall study context: The cDNA or gDNA used as material had been derived from T cells, B-cell-depleted T cells, or PBMCs.

In the study's own analysis: Nucleated cell counts were estimated from reference gene primer amplification. Here immunoSEQ multiplex PCR was the method, and the copy in TCRdb shows in-frame clones only, minus some. V and J calls plus clone size are reproduced from that table; the DNA served to infer D and trimming. This sample has more than 100,000 clones; about two thirds occur once, and the top ten carry 0.75% to 0.9%. V lost 0 bases to trimming and J lost 3 bases, with 3 bases between them. The CDR3 length is 13 residues. Looked up from germline, CDR1 is LNHDA and CDR2 is SQIVND (reference sequence).

The source is a human donor with acute or convalescent COVID-19. The donor label of this sample is uncertain. V usage is TRBV19 and J usage is TRBJ1-5; D is uncertain. The sequenced sample consisted of peripheral blood. The CDR3 sequence is CASSIDFNQPQHF. The CDR3 nucleotides are TGTGCCAGTAGTATAGACTTCAATCAGCCCCAGCATTTT. Variable domain in full (rest from reference TRBV19 and TRBJ1-5): DGGITQSPKYLFRKEGQNVTLSCEQNLNHDAMYWYRQDPGQGLRLIYYSQIVNDFQKGDIAEGYSVSREKKESFPLTVTSAQKNPTAFYLCASSIDFNQPQHFGDGTRLSIL.